One T cell receptor (beta chain) is described in this entry. Its specific antigen is unknown. No much larger clone is present one base from it, and per-base qualities are unavailable. The sample's time point label, decoded: baseline, week 1 (first vaccination visit). The sample's treatment or condition label, in plain terms: pre-vaccination baseline after standard-of-care therapy. The donors had newly diagnosed IDH1-mutant astrocytomas of WHO grade 3 or 4 that showed loss of nuclear ATRX. The samples were drawn from NOA16, a multicentre, single-arm, open-label phase I trial in Germany that tested a mutant IDH1 peptide vaccine in humans for the first time. Visit V03 blood draws served as the baseline sample for immunogenicity testing. The DNeasy Blood and Tissue Kit was used to extract genomic DNA from EDTA blood for TCRB sequencing. The sample comes from a study of a mutant IDH1 vaccine in newly diagnosed glioma (dated by TCRdb to about 2021). With respect to the entire study: Of the approximately 34 patients who were treated, approximately 60% were male and roughly 38% were female, and the mean age was roughly 40 years. Peripheral blood was drawn at six visits: V03 (baseline), V05, V07, V10, V12 and V13. Longitudinal TCRB deep sequencing was done for 25 treated patients, wherever samples were available for exploratory analyses. Prior to enrollment, patients had been given standard therapy consisting of radiotherapy alone, temozolomide alone, or radiochemotherapy with temozolomide, with the combination given to most patients. The research as a whole found: The authors stated that sample limitations prevented analyses of patient blood samples from being reproduced. No apparent relationship was observed between pseudoprogression and alterations in the top peripheral T cell clonotypes detected by TCRB sequencing. Vaccine-induced immune responses across multiple MHC alleles were detected in 85% to 95% of patients. Availability determined which PBMC samples were chosen for TCRB deep sequencing.

To prepare the library, the immunoSEQ multiplex PCR assay was applied. Following the manufacturer's protocol, the hsTCRB Kit was used to amplify rearranged TCR beta chain sequences. An Illumina MiSeq was used to sequence the TCRB libraries. In the original analysis: The proprietary platform of the kit vendor was used for demultiplexing, trimming and gene mapping. Sourced from immuneACCESS, this table was stored by TCRdb with only in-frame sequences that have V and J called. A share of the clones is absent; for the studies checked, an unresolved V gene accounts for under half, and the remainder has no known explanation. Clone size and V and J calls were adopted from that table, with D and trimming inferred from the DNA. The sample contains 23,000 or so clones, roughly 93% of them found a single time. The ten largest account for about 1.2% of the sample. The TCR comes from a man in his forties or fifties with glioma. Sequenced material: PBMCs, taken from a glioma patient treated with radiotherapy, temozolomide or both.

The DNA sequence reads TGTGCCAGTCGGGGCTCCGGGAGCGCCTCCTACAATGAGCAGTTCTTC. Translation gives CASRGSGSASYNEQFF. The chain is assembled from TRBV19 and TRBJ2-1; TRBD2 is a possible D gene, resting on 6 matching bases. Reading from cysteine to phenylalanine, the CDR3 counts 16 amino acids. Solely the CDR3 DNA is kept, with 48 bases framed from the first base. Sequences LNHDA (CDR1) and SQIVND (CDR2) are obtained from the germline V gene (reference sequence). Trimming removed 8 bases from V and 0 bases from J, leaving 17 bases between the germline ends.